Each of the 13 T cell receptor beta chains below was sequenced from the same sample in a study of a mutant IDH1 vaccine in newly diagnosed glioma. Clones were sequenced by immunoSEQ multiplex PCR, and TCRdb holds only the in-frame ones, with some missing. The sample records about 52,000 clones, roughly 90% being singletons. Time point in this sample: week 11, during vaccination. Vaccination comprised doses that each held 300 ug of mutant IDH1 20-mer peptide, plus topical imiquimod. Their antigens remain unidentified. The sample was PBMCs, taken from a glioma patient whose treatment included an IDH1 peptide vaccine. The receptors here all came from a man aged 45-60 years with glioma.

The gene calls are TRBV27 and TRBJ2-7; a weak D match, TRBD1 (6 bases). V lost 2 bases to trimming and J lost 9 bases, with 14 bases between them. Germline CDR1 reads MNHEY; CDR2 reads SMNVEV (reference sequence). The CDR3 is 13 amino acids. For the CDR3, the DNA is TGTGCCAGCAGTTTAACGCAGGGGTTGGGGCAGTACTTC. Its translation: CASSLTQGLGQYF.

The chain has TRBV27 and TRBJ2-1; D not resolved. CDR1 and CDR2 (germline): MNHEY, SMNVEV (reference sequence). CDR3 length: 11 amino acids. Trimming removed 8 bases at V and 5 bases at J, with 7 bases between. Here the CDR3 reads CASAWDNEQFF. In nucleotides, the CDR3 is TGTGCCAGCGCGTGGGACAATGAGCAGTTCTTC.

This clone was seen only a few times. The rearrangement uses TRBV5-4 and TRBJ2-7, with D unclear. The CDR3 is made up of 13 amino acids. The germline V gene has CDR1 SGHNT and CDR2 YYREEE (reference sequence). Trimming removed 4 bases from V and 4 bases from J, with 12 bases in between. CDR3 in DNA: TGTGCCAGCAGCACCAACACAGATTACGAGCAGTACTTC. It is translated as CASSTNTDYEQYF. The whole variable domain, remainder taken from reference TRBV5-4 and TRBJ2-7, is ETGVTQSPTHLIKTRGQQVTLRCSSQSGHNTVSWYQQALGQGPQFIFQYYREEENGRGNFPPRFSGLQFPNYSSELNVNALELDDSALYLCASSTNTDYEQYFGPGTRLTVT.

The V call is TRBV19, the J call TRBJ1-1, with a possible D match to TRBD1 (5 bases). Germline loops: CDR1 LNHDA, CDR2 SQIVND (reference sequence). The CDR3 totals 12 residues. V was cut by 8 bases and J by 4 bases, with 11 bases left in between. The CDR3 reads CASGSGITEAFF. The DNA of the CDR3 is TGTGCCAGTGGCTCAGGGATCACTGAAGCTTTCTTT.

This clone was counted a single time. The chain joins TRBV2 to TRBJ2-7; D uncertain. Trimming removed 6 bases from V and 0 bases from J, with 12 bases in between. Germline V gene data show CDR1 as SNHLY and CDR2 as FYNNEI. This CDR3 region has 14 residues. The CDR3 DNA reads TGTGCCAGCAGGCGGACGTACGCCTCCTACGAGCAGTACTTC. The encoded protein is CASRRTYASYEQYF.

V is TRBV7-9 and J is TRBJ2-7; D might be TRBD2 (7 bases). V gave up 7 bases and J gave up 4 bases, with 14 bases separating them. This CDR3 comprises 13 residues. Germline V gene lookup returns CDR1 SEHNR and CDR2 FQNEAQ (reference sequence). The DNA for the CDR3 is TGTGCCAGCAAACAGGGAGGGGGATACGAGCAGTACTTC. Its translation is CASKQGGGYEQYF.

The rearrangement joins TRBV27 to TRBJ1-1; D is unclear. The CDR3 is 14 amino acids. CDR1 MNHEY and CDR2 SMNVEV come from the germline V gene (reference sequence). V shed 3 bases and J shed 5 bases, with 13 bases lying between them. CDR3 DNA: TGTGCCAGCAGTTTTGCGGAGGGTCGGACTGAAGCTTTCTTT. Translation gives CASSFAEGRTEAFF.

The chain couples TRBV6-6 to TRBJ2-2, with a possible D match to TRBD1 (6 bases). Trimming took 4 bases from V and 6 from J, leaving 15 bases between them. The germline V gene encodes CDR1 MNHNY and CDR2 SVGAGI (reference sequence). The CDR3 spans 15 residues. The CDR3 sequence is CASSSQGRGSGELFF. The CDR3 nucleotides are TGTGCCAGCAGTTCCCAGGGGCGTGGTTCCGGGGAGCTGTTTTTT.

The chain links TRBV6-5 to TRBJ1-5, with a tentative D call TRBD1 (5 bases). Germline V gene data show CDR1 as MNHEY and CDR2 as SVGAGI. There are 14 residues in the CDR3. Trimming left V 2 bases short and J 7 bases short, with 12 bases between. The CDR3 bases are TGTGCCAGCAGTTACCGGGACGGATGGCAGCCCCAGCATTTT. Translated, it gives CASSYRDGWQPQHF.

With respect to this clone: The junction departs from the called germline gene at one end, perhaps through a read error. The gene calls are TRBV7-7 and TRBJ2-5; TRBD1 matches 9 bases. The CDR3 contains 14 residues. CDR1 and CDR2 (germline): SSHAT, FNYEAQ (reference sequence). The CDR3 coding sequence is TGTGCTAGCAGCTCCTCCGGGACAGGGGAGACCCAGTACTTC. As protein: CASSSSGTGETQYF. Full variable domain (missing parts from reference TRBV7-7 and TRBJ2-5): GAGVSQSPRYKVTKRGQDVTLRCDPISSHATLYWYQQALGQGPEFLTYFNYEAQPDKSGLPSDRFSAERPEGSISTLTIQRTEQRDSAMYRCASSSSGTGETQYFGPGTRLLVL.

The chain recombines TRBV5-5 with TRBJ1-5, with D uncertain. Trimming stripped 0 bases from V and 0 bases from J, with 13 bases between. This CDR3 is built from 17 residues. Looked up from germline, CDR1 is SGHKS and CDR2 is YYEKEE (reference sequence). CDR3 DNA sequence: TGTGCCAGCAGCTTGGGGCTTTGGGATTATAGCAATCAGCCCCAGCATTTT. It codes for CASSLGLWDYSNQPQHF.

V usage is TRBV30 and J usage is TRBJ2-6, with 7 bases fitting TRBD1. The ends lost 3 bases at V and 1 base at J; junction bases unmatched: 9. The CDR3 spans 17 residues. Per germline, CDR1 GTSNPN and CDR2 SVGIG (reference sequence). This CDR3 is CAWRRGRLKSGANVLTF. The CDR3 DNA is TGTGCCTGGAGGAGGGGGCGCCTAAAGTCTGGGGCCAACGTCCTGACTTTC.

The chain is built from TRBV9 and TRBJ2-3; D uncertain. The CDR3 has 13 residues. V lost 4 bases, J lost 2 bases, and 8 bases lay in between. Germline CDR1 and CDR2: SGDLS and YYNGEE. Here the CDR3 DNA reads TGTGCCAGCAGCATCAGAGTCACAGATACGCAGTATTTT. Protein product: CASSIRVTDTQYF.